These 3 T cell receptor beta chains came from one sample sequenced in a study of regulatory T cells in long-lasting Graves disease. Time point of the sample: newly diagnosed GD, antithyroid drugs for less than 3 months. Scientists built the TCR library using RNA that was extracted from PBMCs. For TCR beta, libraries came from iRepertoire HTBI primers and Arm-PCR of CDR3 regions. MiXCR, applied by TCRdb to the multiplex PCR reads, yields one record per CDR3 protein. This table holds about 610,000 distinct CDR3 sequences, around 16% found once. This sample was shared with a second study, whose subject was T cells in Graves' hyperthyroidism and ophthalmopathy.

Sample: peripheral blood mononuclear cells (PBMCs), taken at new diagnosis, from a patient treated with antithyroid drugs. The receptors derive from a man younger than 30 with Graves disease.

In this sample, this clonotype turned up a few times. This sequence joins TRBV30 and TRBJ1-5; a possible D gene is TRBD1 (5 bases). With 5 bases removed from V and 4 bases from J, the gap between germline ends came to 15 bases. The CDR3 has 14 residues. From germline, CDR1 is GTSNPN and CDR2 SVGIG (reference sequence). The CDR3 DNA reads TGTGCCTGGTCGCGGGGACCAGCGAATCAGCCCCAGCATTTT. Encoded protein: CAWSRGPANQPQHF. Looking up the rest from reference TRBV30 and TRBJ1-5 gives the full variable domain: SQTIHQWPATLVQPVGSPLSLECTVEGTSNPNLYWYRQAAGRGLQLLFYSVGIGQISSEVPQNLSASRPQDRQFILSSKKLLLSDSGFYLCAWSRGPANQPQHFGDGTRLSIL.

This clonotype was observed at least ten times. This chain uses TRBV28 with TRBJ2-5; 8 bases are a match to TRBD1. V was clipped by 6 bases and J by 6 bases; unmatched bases: 12. The CDR3 is made up of 15 amino acids. Germline CDR1 reads MDHEN; CDR2 reads SYDVKM. The DNA for the CDR3 is TGTGCCAGCAGCCGAAGACAGGGGCCGCCGCAGACCCAGTACTTC. Its translation: CASSRRQGPPQTQYF.

This chain links TRBV20-1 with TRBJ2-3; tentative D call: TRBD1 (6 bases). Germline CDR1 DFQATT, CDR2 SNEGSKA (reference sequence). V lost 6 bases and J 0 bases, leaving 13 bases between the germline ends. The CDR3 totals 14 residues. The DNA for the CDR3 is TGCAGTGCCCCGCCGGGACAAAGCACAGATACGCAGTATTTT. Protein product: CSAPPGQSTDTQYF.